This TCR beta chain was documented in a study of neoadjuvant anti-PD-1 for oral cavity cancer. Study overall: Around day 43, patients without progression received a fourth nivolumab dose before surgery. The study's findings and limits: Pretreatment Treg/Th17 ratio correlated inversely with post-treatment tumor clonality. TCR analyses covered only a few patients per response group.

This clone was detected a few times. Its antigen is undetermined. The germline V gene encodes CDR1 SGHRS and CDR2 YFSETQ. Trimming took 0 bases from V and 2 from J, leaving 8 bases between them. The CDR3 contains 14 residues. Six replicates per PBMC sample, mostly from about 460 ng of genomic DNA. The protocol was immunoSEQ multiplex PCR, while the TCRdb copy is restricted to in-frame clones and leaves out a portion. The repertoire has about 14,000 clones, 60% to 70% of them found once; the top ten carry approximately 2.2%. The chain has TRBV5-1 and TRBJ1-1; D unclear. The input for sequencing was PBMCs, taken before nivolumab (anti-PD-1) treatment. This TCR derives from a person between 35 and 79 years old with oral cavity squamous cell carcinoma. The CDR3: CASSLETRNTEAFF. The CDR3 nucleotides read TGCGCCAGCAGCTTGGAAACAAGAAACACTGAAGCTTTCTTT. Using reference TRBV5-1 and TRBJ1-1 for the parts outside the CDR3, the full variable domain is KAGVTQTPRYLIKTRGQQVTLSCSPISGHRSVSWYQQTPGQGLQFLFEYFSETQRNKGNFPGRFSGRQFSNSRSEMNVSTLELGDSALYLCASSLETRNTEAFFGQGTRLTVV.